This T cell receptor (beta chain) was identified in a study of blood T cell repertoires in COVID-19 (dated by TCRdb to between 2020 and 2021). Regarding the study in general: Samples from collaborators originated in the United States, Italy and Spain and spanned both the acute and convalescent phases of COVID-19. The prospective study material was composed of cDNA or gDNA derived from T cells, B-cell-depleted T cells, or PBMCs. Subjects who had been exposed to COVID-19, were actively infected with it, or had recovered from it provided the deeply sampled blood TCRbeta repertoires that made up the dataset. A freely available public database, intended as a resource for researchers studying the immune response to SARS-CoV-2, is where the repertoires were released. The samples were drawn from the first 160 participants of the ongoing ImmuneRACE study and from more than 1,000 subjects provided by 6 global collaborators. Nearly every sample came with metadata listing a de-identified subject ID, COVID-19 status, age in years and sex. HLA class I and class II types, where available, came from metadata supplied by the sample provider rather than from assay-based typing. What the work shows at the level of the full study, not this receptor alone: The quantity of clinical and demographic metadata differed by source and by participant and was supplied without curation.

Collaborating institutions collected whole blood in K2EDTA tubes following their own protocols. For TCRbeta analysis, collaborator samples were shipped as frozen whole blood, as isolated PBMCs, or as DNA extracted from either sample type. A note on this clone: This clone's antigen is unknown. Base quality data are lacking; no much larger clone is found one base away.

The immunoSEQ Assay, a bias-controlled multiplex PCR, was used to amplify TCRbeta CDR3 regions from genomic DNA. Processing in the source paper ran as follows. The number of nucleated cells in each sample was estimated from the amplification of reference gene primers within the assay. To quantify the absolute abundance of each unique TCRbeta CDR3 rearrangement, sequence reads were collapsed and filtered. For each sample, productive Simpson clonality was calculated as the square root of Simpson's diversity index over productive rearrangements. TCRdb provides this immuneACCESS table in a form limited to in-frame rearrangements. Some clones are lacking; in checked studies, under half of them reflect an unresolved V gene, and why the rest are absent is not known. That table furnishes V, J and clone size, whereas the DNA furnished D and trimming. This sample comprises 60,000 to 70,000 clones, about nine tenths of them detected only once. About 7.9% of the sample is in the top ten clones.

The specimen was peripheral blood. This TCR came from a human donor in a cohort sampled during active COVID-19.

For the CDR3, the sequence is CASRAPGGEQYF. The sequenced DNA is TGTGCCAGCCGCGCCCCGGGGGGCGAGCAGTACTTC. In this chain, TRBV12-3 or TRBV12-4 is recombined with TRBJ2-7, and 7 junction bases match TRBD2. Trimming removed 8 bases from V and 6 bases from J; the gene matches leave 7 bases unexplained. The CDR3 measures 12 amino acids from cysteine to phenylalanine. This entry keeps only the CDR3 DNA: 36 bases, framed from base 1.